This is a list of T cell receptor beta chains from one sample in a study of blood T cell repertoires in COVID-19. Using immunoSEQ multiplex PCR, the repertoire was profiled, and TCRdb retains in-frame clones only, with some absent. The repertoire holds 200,000 or so clones, with around 90% as singletons. Sequencing used peripheral blood. These receptors were obtained from a man between 60 and 70 years old who had recovered from COVID-19. CDR3s include the opening cysteine and the closing phenylalanine or tryptophan. Size tells how often a clone was seen (once, few, many) or the class of an expanded clone, and some rows leave it out.

V,size,CDR3
TRBV9,-,CASSVSGFSYEQYF
TRBV5-1,once,CASSPGDRVWTDTQYF
TRBV28,-,CASREITEAFF
TRBV6-5,-,CASSRGLEVTQYF
TRBV7-3,-,CASSSGLAGTGELFF
TRBV20-1,-,CSATSTDTQYF
TRBV6-2/TRBV6-3,-,CASSGGQDLKETQYF
TRBV12-3/TRBV12-4,-,CASSLDSLYGYTF
TRBV27,-,CASNLGQGYNEQFF
TRBV4-2,-,CASSPRTNQGDIQYF
TRBV5-4,once,CASSSGQGFSNSPLHF
TRBV6-5,-,CASRQGDEQYF
TRBV19,once,CASSVGSTGNNQPQHF
TRBV19,-,CASSFTGTNDEQYF
TRBV5-6,-,CASSLGGYNEQFF
TRBV7-7,once,CASSLGGQGLYEQYF
TRBV7-2,few,CASSRTSGGLQETQYF
TRBV6-6,-,CASRASNGDTQYF
TRBV7-9,-,CASSRPTEYNEQFF
TRBV9,-,CASSLTGETYGYTF
TRBV2,-,CASSLGENTEAFF
TRBV6-1,-,CASSEERQGALGQETQYF
TRBV27,-,CASSLRTGYTGELFF
TRBV7-7,-,CASSLPPQGAGDTGELFF
TRBV27,-,CASSFLSPGLAGGDSYEQYF
TRBV11-3,-,CASSSSGDRYNEQFF
TRBV5-1,-,CASSSDRGGYGYTF
TRBV3-1/TRBV3-2,-,CASSQVAVNYGYTF
TRBV18,-,CASSPSRGTDTQYF
TRBV4-3,-,CASSQGLAGDTEQFF
TRBV5-1,once,CASSSYRGTEAFF
TRBV13,-,CASSLGTAPLHF
TRBV19,-,CASSILPSAAQYF
TRBV7-3,-,CASSLTSLNEQFF
TRBV7-9,-,CASLQGPMNTEAFF
TRBV4-1,once,CASSQAWTDGIPYEQYF
TRBV13,-,CASSLGYRNYGYTF
TRBV7-9,-,CASSSRSNTEAFF
TRBV7-6,few,CASSPNFPRTGQETQYF
TRBV7-3,-,CASSLLPGGPGDTQYF
TRBV11-3,-,CASSLGDGYQETQYF
TRBV7-3,-,CASSSDRGTDTQYF
TRBV3-1/TRBV3-2,-,CASSPRGATDTQYF
TRBV5-1,-,CASSLGVRYDEKLFF
TRBV9,-,CASSVGSYQETQYF
TRBV19,-,CASSRTGRGYTF
TRBV11-2,-,CASSLASSYNEQFF
TRBV10-3,-,CAISGDRVYGYTF
TRBV11-2,-,CASSPAGTGEGKTYEQYF
TRBV5-1,-,CASRTGPRAGELFF
TRBV5-5,-,CASSGEVAGANVLTF
TRBV29-1,-,CSVKVPYEQYF
TRBV9,-,CASSVVAGVSYNEQFF
TRBV24-1,-,CATSGGLGTEAFF
TRBV6-5,-,CASSYSPGTEAFF
TRBV3-1/TRBV3-2,-,CASSRGLAGANTGELFF
TRBV6-6,-,CASGRGQLYEQYF
TRBV19,-,CASSNRGRRNEQFF